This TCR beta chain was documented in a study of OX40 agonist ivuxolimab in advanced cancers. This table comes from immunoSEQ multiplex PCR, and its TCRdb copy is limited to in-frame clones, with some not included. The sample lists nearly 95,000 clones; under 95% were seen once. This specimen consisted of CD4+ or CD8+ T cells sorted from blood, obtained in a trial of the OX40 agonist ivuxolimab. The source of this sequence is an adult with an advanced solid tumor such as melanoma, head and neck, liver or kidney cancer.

CDR3 protein: CATSVSGTSVTDTQYF. Here the CDR3 DNA reads TGTGCCACCAGCGTCTCCGGGACTAGCGTCACAGATACGCAGTATTTT. The chain employs TRBV15 and TRBJ2-3; 10 bases map to TRBD2. The trim removed 5 bases at V and 2 bases at J, leaving 7 bases unmatched. This CDR3 comprises 16 residues. Germline CDR1 is LNHNV and CDR2 is YYDKDF (reference sequence). The whole variable domain, remainder taken from reference TRBV15 and TRBJ2-3, is DAMVIQNPRYQVTQFGKPVTLSCSQTLNHNVMYWYQQKSSQAPKLLFHYYDKDFNNEADTPDNFQSRRPNTSFCFLDIRSPGLGDTAMYLCATSVSGTSVTDTQYFGPGTRLTVL.